What follows are 17 T cell receptor beta chains derived from one specimen sequenced in a study of blood T cells in healthy people across ages. Using a J-beta primer mix together with a sample-barcoded 5' primer, a second PCR was run for roughly 7 to 11 cycles. TCRdb re-derived calls from the 5' RACE reads in MiXCR, one entry per CDR3 protein. The data show about 800,000 distinct CDR3 sequences, with roughly 64% seen just once and 22% held by the top ten. Sequencing input: blood. The source of these receptors is a man aged 25 to 40 in good health.

The chain recombines TRBV6-5 with TRBJ2-7, with D unresolved. The CDR3 spans 16 residues. The germline gives CDR1 MNHEY, CDR2 SVGAGI. V dropped 0 bases and J dropped 4 bases, with 16 bases sitting between them. The CDR3 DNA reads as TGTGCCAGCAGTTACTCGCCCAGCCAGCCCGTTTACGAGCAGTACTTC. Residues: CASSYSPSQPVYEQYF.

This clonotype was counted a few times. The chain is built from TRBV18 and TRBJ2-7, with D maybe TRBD2 (6 bases). Germline V lookup: CDR1 KGHSH, CDR2 LQKENI. The CDR3 loop spans 14 amino acids. V shed 3 bases and J shed 4 bases, with 13 bases lying between them. The CDR3 coding sequence is TGTGCCAGCTCACCCGGGGGAGGAGGATACGAGCAGTACTTC. Protein product: CASSPGGGGYEQYF.

The V gene is TRBV6-5, the J gene TRBJ2-3, with D possibly being TRBD2 (5 bases). From germline, CDR1 is MNHEY and CDR2 SVGAGI. V was shortened by 5 bases and J by 6 bases, with 15 bases between the two germline ends. This CDR3 region has 14 residues. DNA of the CDR3: TGTGCCAGCAGTCCGGGAATGGGAGTTGATACGCAGTATTTT. This gives the protein CASSPGMGVDTQYF.

The V and J genes are TRBV28 and TRBJ2-3, with 7 bases that match TRBD2. Germline V CDR1 and CDR2: MDHEN, SYDVKM. The CDR3 totals 15 residues. J gave up 5 bases and V 5 bases, and 10 bases lay outside the gene matches. The CDR3 reads CASSRQNREEDTQYF. CDR3 coding DNA: TGTGCCAGCAGTCGTCAGAACCGGGAGGAAGATACGCAGTATTTT.

The chain has TRBV2 and TRBJ2-5; 10 bases map to TRBD2. V shed 4 bases, J shed 1 base, and the junction held 3 bases outside the gene matches. Germline values: CDR1 SNHLY, CDR2 FYNNEI. This CDR3 has 15 residues. CDR3 sequence: CASSGRLAGQETQYF. The CDR3 nucleotides read TGTGCCAGCAGTGGTCGACTAGCGGGCCAAGAGACCCAGTACTTC.

This clonotype appeared once. J is TRBJ2-5 and V is TRBV20-1; 8 bases line up with TRBD2. The CDR3 length is 14 residues. Germline-derived CDR1 and CDR2 are DFQATT and SNEGSKA (reference sequence). V lost 7 bases and J lost 9; bases outside the gene matches: 16. The CDR3 is CSVILAGRFRAQYF. DNA for the CDR3: TGCAGTGTAATCCTAGCGGGCCGGTTTCGGGCCCAGTACTTC.

This sequence joins TRBV7-3 and TRBJ2-2; D unresolved. Germline V gives CDR1 SGHTA, CDR2 FQGTGA. The V gene lost 0 bases and the J gene lost 0 bases, with 8 bases spanning the gap. CDR3 length equals 16 residues. The CDR3 sequence: CASSLTHPANTGELFF. The CDR3 DNA is TGTGCCAGCAGCTTAACCCATCCAGCGAACACCGGGGAGCTGTTTTTT.

J is TRBJ1-1 and V is TRBV27; D remains ambiguous. This CDR3 is 15 amino acids long. Trimming stripped 5 bases from V and 0 bases from J, with 13 bases between. Germline loops: CDR1 MNHEY, CDR2 SMNVEV (reference sequence). CDR3 DNA: TGTGCCAGCAGTCCCCTTGCGAATGTGAACACTGAAGCTTTCTTT. This encodes CASSPLANVNTEAFF.

The chain recombines TRBV25-1 with TRBJ2-3; 9 nucleotides line up with TRBD2. V lost 11 bases to trimming and J lost 8 bases; unmatched junction nucleotides: 17. The V gene's germline CDR1 is MGHDK and CDR2 SYGVNS. The CDR3 totals 15 residues. CDR3 residues: CAHKYRTSVEPTQYF. CDR3 sequence (DNA): TGTGCCCATAAATACCGGACTAGCGTTGAACCTACGCAGTATTTT.

The chain combines TRBV24-1 with TRBJ2-1; D is ambiguous. The CDR3 length is 14 residues. V was pared by 5 bases and J by 6 bases, with 13 bases between. In germline, CDR1 is KGHDR, CDR2 SFDVKD. CDR3 sequence reads: CATSGPYGSNEQFF. The CDR3 nucleotides are TGTGCCACCAGTGGACCATACGGTAGCAATGAGCAGTTCTTC.

V gene TRBV7-2 combines with J gene TRBJ2-1, with 7 bases matching TRBD2. CDR1 and CDR2 from the germline V gene are SGHTA and FQGNSA. The CDR3 is made up of 13 amino acids. The V segment lost 5 bases and the J segment 6 bases; nucleotides outside the gene matches: 4. CDR3 sequence (DNA): TGTGCCAGCAGCCTGGGACTACCCAATGAGCAGTTCTTC. Protein product: CASSLGLPNEQFF.

This clonotype was recorded once. CDR3 sequence: CASSLTGLSQHF. CDR3 nucleotide sequence: TGTGCCAGCAGCCTGACCGGACTTTCCCAGCATTTT. V gene TRBV7-2 combines with J gene TRBJ1-5, with D unresolved. Deletions cut 5 bases from V and 11 bases from J, with 13 bases between. The CDR3 contains 12 residues. CDR1 is SGHTA, CDR2 FQGNSA, per germline.

This chain uses TRBV7-2 with TRBJ1-6; no reliable D call. The CDR3 has 14 residues. The V and J ends lost 4 bases and 0 bases respectively, with 4 bases between them. Germline V gives CDR1 SGHTA, CDR2 FQGNSA. The CDR3 DNA is TGTGCCAGCAGCTGGGACTCCTATAATTCACCCCTCCACTTT. Translation gives CASSWDSYNSPLHF.

The J gene is TRBJ2-3, the V gene TRBV5-1; TRBD2 agrees at 7 bases. Germline CDR1 is SGHRS and CDR2 is YFSETQ. After removal of 5 bases from V and 6 bases from J, the junction contained 21 bases not matched to a gene. The CDR3 covers 18 residues. The CDR3 bases are TGCGCCAGCAGGAGGACGTCGAGCGCGGGAGAGGGGAGGGATACGCAGTATTTT. Its translation: CASRRTSSAGEGRDTQYF.

The chain carries TRBV20-1 and TRBJ2-4; TRBD2 is a possible D gene (6 bases). Looked up from germline, CDR1 is DFQATT and CDR2 is SNEGSKA (reference sequence). The ends were cut back, 6 bases at V and 4 bases at J, with 13 bases in the middle. This CDR3 region has 13 residues. The CDR3 sequence: CSALKGLKNIQYF. The CDR3 nucleotides are TGCAGTGCCCTTAAGGGACTGAAAAACATTCAGTACTTC.

The chain recombines TRBV28 with TRBJ1-6; 8 nucleotides align to TRBD1. This CDR3 has 14 residues. J gave up 8 bases and V 4 bases, and 4 bases lay outside the gene matches. Germline values: CDR1 MDHEN, CDR2 SYDVKM. CDR3 DNA sequence: TGTGCCAGCAGTTCAGACAGGGGTTATTCACCCCTCCACTTT. Its protein product is CASSSDRGYSPLHF.

The chain combines TRBV3-1 with TRBJ1-5, with D maybe TRBD1 (5 bases). CDR3 length equals 15 residues. Trimming took off 0 bases at V and 6 bases at J, with 12 bases between the two ends. Germline assignment: CDR1 LGHDT and CDR2 YNNKEL (reference sequence). In DNA form, the CDR3 reads TGTGCCAGCAGCCAAGATACCGGCGGGGCTCAGCCCCAGCATTTT. Protein product: CASSQDTGGAQPQHF.